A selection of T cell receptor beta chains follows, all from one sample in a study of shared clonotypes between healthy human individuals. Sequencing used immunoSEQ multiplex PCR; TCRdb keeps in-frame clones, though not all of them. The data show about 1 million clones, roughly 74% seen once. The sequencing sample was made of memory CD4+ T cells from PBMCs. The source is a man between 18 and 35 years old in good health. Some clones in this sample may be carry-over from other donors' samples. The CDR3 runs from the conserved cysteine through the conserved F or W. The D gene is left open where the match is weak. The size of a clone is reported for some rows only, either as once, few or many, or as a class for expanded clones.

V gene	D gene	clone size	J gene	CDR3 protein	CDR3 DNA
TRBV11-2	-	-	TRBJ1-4	CASSVQENEKLFF	TGTGCCAGCAGCGTTCAGGAGAATGAAAAACTGTTTTTT
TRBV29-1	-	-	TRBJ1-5	CSAQRGADQPQHF	TGCAGCGCCCAAAGGGGAGCAGATCAGCCCCAGCATTTT
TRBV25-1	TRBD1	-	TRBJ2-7	CASSAWDSAAYEQYF	TGTGCCAGCAGTGCGTGGGACAGCGCAGCCTACGAGCAGTACTTC
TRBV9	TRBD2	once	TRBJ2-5	CASSTPRGGETQYF	TGTGCCAGCAGCACCCCACGGGGGGGAGAGACCCAGTACTTC
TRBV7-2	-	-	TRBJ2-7	CASSFQAGYIPYEQYF	TGTGCCAGCAGCTTCCAAGCGGGTTATATCCCCTACGAGCAGTACTTC
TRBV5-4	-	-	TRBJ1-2	CASSFPGTIGYTF	TGTGCCAGCAGCTTCCCAGGGACCATTGGCTACACCTTC
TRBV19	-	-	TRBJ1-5	CASSIVGRDQPQHF	TGTGCCAGTAGTATAGTAGGGAGGGATCAGCCCCAGCATTTT
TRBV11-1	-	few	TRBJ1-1	CASSLGRDTEAFF	TGTGCCAGCAGCTTAGGTAGGGACACTGAAGCTTTCTTT
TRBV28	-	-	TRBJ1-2	CASSMAGTTNLYGYTF	TGTGCCAGCAGTATGGCGGGGACCACAAATCTATATGGCTACACCTTC
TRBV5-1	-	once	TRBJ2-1	CASSLAQGNEQFF	TGCGCCAGCAGCTTGGCACAGGGCAATGAGCAGTTCTTC